The sequence of this T cell receptor beta chain was determined in a study of cytomegalovirus exposure and HLA in healthy donors. Study information: Membership in the Caucasian-associated ancestry cluster was found for around four fifths of nearly 400 genotyped donors.

Vbeta (60) and Jbeta (13) primers were used in the PCR. The repertoire was sequenced with immunoSEQ multiplex PCR; TCRdb's copy has only in-frame clones and lacks some. Here the sample spans 90,000 to 120,000 clones, 74% being singletons. Source material: PBMCs. This TCR was recovered from a man aged 45 to 65 in good health and CMV-seropositive.

CDR3 sequence reads: CASRREHRGRGRRANSPLHF. The CDR3 nucleotides are TGTGCCAGCAGGAGAGAACACAGGGGCCGGGGGCGCCGTGCGAATTCACCCCTCCACTTT. The rearrangement uses TRBV21-1 and TRBJ1-6; the table's D call, TRBD1, was not checked against the DNA. TRBV21-1 is designated a pseudogene. The CDR3 sequence is 20 residues long.